This TCR beta chain came from a study of tumor-infiltrating lymphocytes in primary liver carcinoma. Whole-study context: The number of productive TCRbeta reads per sample ranged from roughly 3.65 to 7.5 million and was similar across tissue types.

Priming with a constant-region primer yielded TCR beta cDNA from about 450 ng total RNA. Sequencing libraries for TCR beta derived from three nested multiplex PCR rounds that used slightly modified ARM-PCR. It was with TRBV1-TRBV30 forward primers and a C-beta reverse primer that the first two PCR rounds were run, at approximately 10 cycles each. Each CDR3 protein gets one entry after TCRdb re-called the multiplex PCR reads with MiXCR. The sample holds under 150,000 distinct CDR3 sequences; around two thirds are singletons and the top ten take around 8.1%. Unsorted bulk tissue of about 19-33 mg yielded co-extracted RNA and DNA. Patients were treatment-naive with chronic HBV infection. The CDR3 loop spans 15 amino acids. Germline lookup yields CDR1 SGHAT and CDR2 FQNNGV. Broader study findings: The overlap of tumor-adjacent and tumor-blood pairs was smaller than that of tumor region pairs.

This clonotype turned up a few times. The antigen remains undetermined. A junction end diverges from the germline sequence, so it may reflect a read error. This clonotype was sampled from a woman aged 60-75 years with primary liver carcinoma and hepatitis B virus infection. Sequenced material: tumor-adjacent normal liver tissue. J is TRBJ2-1 and V is TRBV11-2; D remains ambiguous. This CDR3 reads CASSLDGSSYNEQSF. Written as DNA, the CDR3 is TGTGCCAGCAGCTTAGACGGTAGCTCCTACAATGAGCAGTCCTTC.